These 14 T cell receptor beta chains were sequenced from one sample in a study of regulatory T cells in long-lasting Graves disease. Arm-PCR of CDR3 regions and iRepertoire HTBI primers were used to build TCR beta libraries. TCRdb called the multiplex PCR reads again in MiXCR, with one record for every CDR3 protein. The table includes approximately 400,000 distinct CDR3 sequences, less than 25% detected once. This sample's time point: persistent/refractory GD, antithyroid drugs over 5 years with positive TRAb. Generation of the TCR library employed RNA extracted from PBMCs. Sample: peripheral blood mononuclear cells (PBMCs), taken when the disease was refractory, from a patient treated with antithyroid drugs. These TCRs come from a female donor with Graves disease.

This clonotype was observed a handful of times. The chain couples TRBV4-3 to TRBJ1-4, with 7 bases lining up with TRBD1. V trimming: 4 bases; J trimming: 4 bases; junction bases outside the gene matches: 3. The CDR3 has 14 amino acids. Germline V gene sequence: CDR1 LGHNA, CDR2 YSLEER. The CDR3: CASSLGTVNEKLFF. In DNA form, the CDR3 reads TGCGCCAGCAGCCTAGGGACAGTTAATGAAAAACTGTTTTTT.

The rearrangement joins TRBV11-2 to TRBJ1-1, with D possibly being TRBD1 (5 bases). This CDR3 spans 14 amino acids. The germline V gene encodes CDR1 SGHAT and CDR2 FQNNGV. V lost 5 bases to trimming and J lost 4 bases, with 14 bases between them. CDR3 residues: CASSPDGGFTEAFF. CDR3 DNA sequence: TGTGCCAGCAGCCCCGACGGGGGATTCACTGAAGCTTTCTTT.

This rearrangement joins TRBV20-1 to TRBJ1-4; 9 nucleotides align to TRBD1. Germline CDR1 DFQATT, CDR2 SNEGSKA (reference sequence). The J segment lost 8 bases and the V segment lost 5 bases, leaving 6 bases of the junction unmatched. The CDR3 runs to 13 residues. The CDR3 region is CSAVTGGDEKLFF. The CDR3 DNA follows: TGCAGTGCTGTCACAGGGGGCGACGAAAAACTGTTTTTT.

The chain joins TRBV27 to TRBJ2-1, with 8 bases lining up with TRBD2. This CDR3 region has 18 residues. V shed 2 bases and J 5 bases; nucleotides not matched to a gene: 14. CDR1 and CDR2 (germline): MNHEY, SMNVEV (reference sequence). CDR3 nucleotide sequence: TGTGCCAGCAGTTTAAGGCCCAGGGGCGGGAGGCCAGACAATGAGCAGTTCTTC. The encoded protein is CASSLRPRGGRPDNEQFF.

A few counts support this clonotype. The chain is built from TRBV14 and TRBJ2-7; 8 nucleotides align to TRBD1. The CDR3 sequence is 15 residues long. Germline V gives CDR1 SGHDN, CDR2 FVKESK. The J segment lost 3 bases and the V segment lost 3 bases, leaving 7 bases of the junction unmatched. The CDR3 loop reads CASSHRTGIFYEQYF. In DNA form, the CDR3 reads TGTGCCAGCAGCCACCGGACAGGGATTTTCTACGAGCAGTACTTC.

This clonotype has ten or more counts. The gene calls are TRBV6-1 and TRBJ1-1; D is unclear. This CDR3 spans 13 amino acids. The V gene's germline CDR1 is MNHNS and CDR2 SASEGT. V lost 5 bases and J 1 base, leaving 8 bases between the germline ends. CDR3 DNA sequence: TGTGCCAGCAGTAAGAAGAAGAACACTGAAGCTTTCTTT. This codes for CASSKKKNTEAFF.

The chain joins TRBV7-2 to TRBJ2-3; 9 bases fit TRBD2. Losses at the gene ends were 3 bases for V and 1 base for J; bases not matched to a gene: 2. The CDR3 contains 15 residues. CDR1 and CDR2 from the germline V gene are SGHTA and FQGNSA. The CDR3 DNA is TGTGCCAGCAGCTTCGGGACTAGCCGCACAGATACGCAGTATTTT. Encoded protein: CASSFGTSRTDTQYF.

The CDR3 protein is CAISDGQINEQYF. The CDR3 DNA sequence: TGTGCCATCAGTGATGGACAGATCAACGAGCAGTACTTC. The J gene is TRBJ2-7, the V gene TRBV10-3, with TRBD1 as a possible D gene (6 bases). The CDR3 totals 13 residues. The ends were cut back, 3 bases at V and 5 bases at J, with 11 bases in the middle. Germline values: CDR1 ENHRY, CDR2 SYGVKD.

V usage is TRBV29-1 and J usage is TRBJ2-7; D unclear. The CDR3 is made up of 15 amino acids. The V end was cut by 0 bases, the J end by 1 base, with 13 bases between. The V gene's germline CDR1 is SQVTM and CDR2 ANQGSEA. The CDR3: CSVEEHPRPSYEQYF. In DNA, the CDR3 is TGCAGCGTTGAAGAACACCCGCGGCCTTCCTACGAGCAGTACTTC.

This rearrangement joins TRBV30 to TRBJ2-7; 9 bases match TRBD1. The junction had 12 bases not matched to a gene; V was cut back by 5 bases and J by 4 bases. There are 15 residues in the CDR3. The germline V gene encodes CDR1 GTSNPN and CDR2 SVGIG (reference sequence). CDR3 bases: TGTGCCTGGGGACGAAGGACAGGGGTGTTGTACGAGCAGTACTTC. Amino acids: CAWGRRTGVLYEQYF.

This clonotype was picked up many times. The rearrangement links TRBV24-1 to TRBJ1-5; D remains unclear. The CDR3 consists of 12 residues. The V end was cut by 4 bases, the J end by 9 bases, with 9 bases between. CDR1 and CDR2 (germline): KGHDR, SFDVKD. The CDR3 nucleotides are TGTGCCACCAGTGACGGACCGCGGCCCCAGCATTTT. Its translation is CATSDGPRPQHF.

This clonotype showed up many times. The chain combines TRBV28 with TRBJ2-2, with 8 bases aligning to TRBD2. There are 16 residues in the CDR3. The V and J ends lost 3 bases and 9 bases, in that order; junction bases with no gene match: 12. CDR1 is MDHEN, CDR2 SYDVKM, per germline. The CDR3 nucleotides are TGTGCCAGCAGTTTCGCACGGGGGGGGCCGAGCAGGGAGCTGTTTTTT. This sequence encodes CASSFARGGPSRELFF.

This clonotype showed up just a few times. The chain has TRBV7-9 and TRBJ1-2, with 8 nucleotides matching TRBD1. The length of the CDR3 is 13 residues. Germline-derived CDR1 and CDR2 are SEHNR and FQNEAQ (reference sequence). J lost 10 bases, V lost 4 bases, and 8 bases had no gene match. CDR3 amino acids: CASSSTRTGNYTF. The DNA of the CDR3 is TGTGCCAGCAGCTCTACGCGGACAGGGAACTACACCTTC.

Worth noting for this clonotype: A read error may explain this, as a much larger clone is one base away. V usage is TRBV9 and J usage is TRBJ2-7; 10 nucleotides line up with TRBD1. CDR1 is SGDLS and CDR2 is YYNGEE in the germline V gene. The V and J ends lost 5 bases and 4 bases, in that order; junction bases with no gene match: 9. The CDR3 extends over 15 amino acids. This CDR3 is CASRVRDRGDYEQYF. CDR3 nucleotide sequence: TGTGCCAGCAGAGTCCGGGACAGGGGAGATTACGAGCAGTACTTC. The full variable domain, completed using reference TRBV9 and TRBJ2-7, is DSGVTQTPKHLITATGQRVTLRCSPRSGDLSVYWYQQSLDQGLQFLIQYYNGEERAKGNILERFSAQQFPDLHSELNLSSLELGDSALYFCASRVRDRGDYEQYFGPGTRLTVT.